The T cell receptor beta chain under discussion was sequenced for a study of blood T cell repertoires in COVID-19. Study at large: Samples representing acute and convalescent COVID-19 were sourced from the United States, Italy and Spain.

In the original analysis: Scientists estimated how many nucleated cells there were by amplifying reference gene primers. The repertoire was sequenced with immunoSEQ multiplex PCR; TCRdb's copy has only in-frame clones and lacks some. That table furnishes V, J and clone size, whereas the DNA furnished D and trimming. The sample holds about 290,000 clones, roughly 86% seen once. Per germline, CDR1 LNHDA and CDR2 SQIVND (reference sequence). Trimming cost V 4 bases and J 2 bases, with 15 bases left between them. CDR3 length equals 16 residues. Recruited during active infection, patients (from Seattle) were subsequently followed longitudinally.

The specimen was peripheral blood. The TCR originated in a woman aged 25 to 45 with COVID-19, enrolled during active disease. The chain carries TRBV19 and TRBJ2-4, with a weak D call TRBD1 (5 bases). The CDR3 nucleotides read TGTGCCAGTAGTACCGACAGACCCTACCCCAAAAACATTCAGTACTTC. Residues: CASSTDRPYPKNIQYF.